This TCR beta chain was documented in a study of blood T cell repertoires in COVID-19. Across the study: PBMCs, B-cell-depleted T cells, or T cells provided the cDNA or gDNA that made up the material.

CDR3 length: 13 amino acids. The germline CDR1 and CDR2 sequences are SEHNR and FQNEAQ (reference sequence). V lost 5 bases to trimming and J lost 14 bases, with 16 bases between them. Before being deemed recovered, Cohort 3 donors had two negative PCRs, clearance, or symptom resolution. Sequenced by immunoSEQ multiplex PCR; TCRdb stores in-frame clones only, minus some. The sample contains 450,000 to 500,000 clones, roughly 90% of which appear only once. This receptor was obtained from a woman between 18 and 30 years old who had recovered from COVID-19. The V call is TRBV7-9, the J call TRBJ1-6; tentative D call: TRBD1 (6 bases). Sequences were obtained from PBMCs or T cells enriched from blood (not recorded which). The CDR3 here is CASSTARDIALHF. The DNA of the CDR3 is TGTGCCAGCAGCACTGCCCGGGACATAGCCCTCCACTTT. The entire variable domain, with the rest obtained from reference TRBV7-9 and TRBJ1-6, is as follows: DTGVSQNPRHKITKRGQNVTFRCDPISEHNRLYWYRQTLGQGPEFLTYFQNEAQLEKSRLLSDRFSAERPKGSFSTLEIQRTEQGDSAMYLCASSTARDIALHFGNGTRLTVT.